These T cell receptor beta chains were read from a single sample in a study of control samples from healthy donors and cancer patients. TCRdb's table, derived via immunoSEQ multiplex PCR, lists solely in-frame clones and lacks some. The repertoire consists of roughly 100,000 clones, with roughly 88% occurring once and the leading ten covering 13% to 15%. Sequenced: blood. These receptors all come from a man aged 30 to 45 in good health. Both conserved end residues are part of each CDR3. The D gene is left open where the match is weak. Not all rows give a size; the values are once, few, many and, for expanded clones, a class.

length	V	J	size	D	DNA	CDR3
15	TRBV19	TRBJ1-5	few	.	TGTGCCAGTACCGTTATGGGGGGTCCCAATCAGCCCCAGCATTTT	CASTVMGGPNQPQHF
24	TRBV5-3	TRBJ2-3	few	.	TGTGCCAGAAGCTTGCCCGTCAACAAGACCGGGACTAGCTTATTGCCCAGGGGGCCAGATACGCAGTATTTT	CARSLPVNKTGTSLLPRGPDTQYF
16	TRBV6-1	TRBJ1-2	.	.	TGTGCCAGCAGTGAAAGGCAGGGGATGGGTGACTATGGCTACACCTTC	CASSERQGMGDYGYTF
18	TRBV7-2	TRBJ2-3	.	.	TGTGCCAGCAGCTTCTTGGGTTGGATTGGGCAGAGCACAGATACGCAGTATTTT	CASSFLGWIGQSTDTQYF
14	TRBV27	TRBJ2-1	.	.	TGTGCCAGCAGTCCTAGCGACACCTACAATGAGCAGTTCTTC	CASSPSDTYNEQFF
13	TRBV6-5	TRBJ1-1	.	.	TGTGCCAGCACTGGACACATGAGGACTGAAGCTTTCTTT	CASTGHMRTEAFF
15	TRBV2	TRBJ2-2	.	.	TGTGCCAGCTGCCCTGGACAGACGAACACCGGGGAGCTGTTTTTT	CASCPGQTNTGELFF
15	TRBV5-1	TRBJ2-7	few	TRBD1	TGCGCCAGCAGTCCGGACAGGGGGGCCTCCTACGAGCAGTACTTC	CASSPDRGASYEQYF
14	TRBV9	TRBJ2-2	.	.	TGTGCCAGCAGCGTAGACCTAAACCCCGGGGAGCTGTTTTTT	CASSVDLNPGELFF
16	TRBV2	TRBJ2-3	.	TRBD2	TGTGCCAGCAGTGAATACGGAGTCGGGGGGACAGATACGCAGTATTTT	CASSEYGVGGTDTQYF
15	TRBV7-9	TRBJ1-1	.	.	TGTGCCAGCAGCAGTAAAAGGGGATCAAACACTGAAGCTTTCTTT	CASSSKRGSNTEAFF
16	TRBV4-3	TRBJ2-1	.	TRBD2	TGCGCCAGCAGCCCCCAACTAGCGGGTCCCAACAATGAGCAGTTCTTC	CASSPQLAGPNNEQFF
16	TRBV7-9	TRBJ2-3	.	TRBD2	TGTGCCAGCAGCTTAGCGTCGGGGGGGAGCACAGATACGCAGTATTTT	CASSLASGGSTDTQYF
16	TRBV2	TRBJ1-1	.	.	TGTGCCAGCAGGGCCAGGGTTATTCGAGAGAACACTGAAGCTTTCTTT	CASRARVIRENTEAFF
14	TRBV5-1	TRBJ2-5	once	.	TGCGCCAGCAGCTTGCCGGACAGTAAAGAGACCCAGTACTTC	CASSLPDSKETQYF
17	TRBV10-2	TRBJ2-1	.	TRBD2	TGCGCCAGCAGTTCTCATATAGCGGGAGTGAGGTACAATGAGCAGTTCTTC	CASSSHIAGVRYNEQFF
15	TRBV29-1	TRBJ1-1	.	.	TGCAGCGTTGAAATCCGTCCCGGGTGGAACACTGAAGCTTTCTTT	CSVEIRPGWNTEAFF
19	TRBV24-1	TRBJ2-7	.	TRBD2	TGTGCCACCAGTGATTGGACCCGACTGGGACTAGCGGTAACCTACGAGCAGTACTTC	CATSDWTRLGLAVTYEQYF
17	TRBV9	TRBJ2-3	.	TRBD2	TGTGCCAGCAGCGCGACGACTAGCGGGAGGCCAGTGGATACGCAGTATTTT	CASSATTSGRPVDTQYF
15	TRBV5-6	TRBJ2-7	.	.	TGTGCCAGCAGCCCCAACGGGGGCGAGACCTACGAGCAGTACTTC	CASSPNGGETYEQYF
14	TRBV7-6	TRBJ2-7	.	.	TGTGCCAGCAGCTTAGCTCCGGGGAGCGACGAGCAGTACTTC	CASSLAPGSDEQYF
14	TRBV24-1	TRBJ2-3	.	.	TGTGCCACCAGTGATTTTGGGAGACAAGATACGCAGTATTTT	CATSDFGRQDTQYF
14	TRBV14	TRBJ2-7	.	TRBD1	TGTGCCAGCAGCGTAGGGACAGGGGTGGAGGAGCAGTACTTC	CASSVGTGVEEQYF
13	TRBV20-1	TRBJ2-5	.	.	TGCAGTGCTTGTGCGGCCTATGGTGGGACCCAGTACTTC	CSACAAYGGTQYF
18	TRBV7-9	TRBJ2-2	.	TRBD1	TGTGCCAGCAGCCCAAGGGGGTCAAGGACAGGGAACACCGGGGAGCTGTTTTTT	CASSPRGSRTGNTGELFF
13	TRBV29-1	TRBJ1-3	.	TRBD1	TGCAGCGTTCAGGGGGCGAATGGAAACACCATATATTTT	CSVQGANGNTIYF
17	TRBV19	TRBJ2-2	.	.	TGTGCCAGTAGTTCCAGCCGACTAGATATTCTAACCGGGGAGCTGTTTTTT	CASSSSRLDILTGELFF
16	TRBV6-6	TRBJ1-1	.	.	TGTGCCAGCAGTAACACGGGACAAACCATTTGGTGGGGAGCTTTCTTT	CASSNTGQTIWWGAFF
14	TRBV19	TRBJ1-2	.	.	TGTGCCAGTAGTGCCCCGGACAGTGACTATGGCTACACCTTC	CASSAPDSDYGYTF
15	TRBV6-5	TRBJ2-7	.	TRBD1	TGTGCCAGCAGTTACTTGGGGACAGGGGTCCACGAGCAGTACTTC	CASSYLGTGVHEQYF
14	TRBV5-1	TRBJ1-1	.	.	TGCGCCAGCAGCTTGGCCTCGACAAACACTGAAGCTTTCTTT	CASSLASTNTEAFF
16	TRBV14	TRBJ2-1	.	.	TGTGCCAGCAGCGCTTTATTTGGCGGGACCTACAATGAGCAGTTCTTC	CASSALFGGTYNEQFF
12	TRBV19	TRBJ2-7	.	.	TGTGCCAGTAGTCTACAGGGATACGAGCAGTACTTC	CASSLQGYEQYF
12	TRBV5-5	TRBJ1-1	few	.	TGTGCCAGCCAGCGGTTGAACACTGAAGCTTTCTTT	CASQRLNTEAFF
16	TRBV4-2	TRBJ1-4	.	.	TGTGCCAGCAGCCAAGTGTTGGTGGGTGCTAATGAAAAACTGTTTTTT	CASSQVLVGANEKLFF
15	TRBV5-1	TRBJ2-2	.	.	TGCGCCAGCAGGAGGATAGCAGATAACACCGGGGAGCTGTTTTTT	CASRRIADNTGELFF
12	TRBV27	TRBJ1-4	.	.	TGTGCCAGCAGTCCGGGGAGGGAAAAACTGTTTTTT	CASSPGREKLFF
14	TRBV4-3	TRBJ2-7	.	.	TGCGCCAGCAGCCAATTGAGTGGCTCGGGCGAGCAGTACTTC	CASSQLSGSGEQYF
14	TRBV28	TRBJ1-1	once	.	TGTGCCAGCAGTTTAAAAGGAGTGGGCGGTGTAGCTTTCTTT	CASSLKGVGGVAFF
13	TRBV27	TRBJ1-6	.	TRBD1	TGTGCCAGCAGTTTACAGGGGGCTTCACCCCTCCACTTT	CASSLQGASPLHF
12	TRBV19	TRBJ1-1	.	.	TGTGCCAGTAGTACAGGGAACACTGAAGCTTTCTTT	CASSTGNTEAFF
15	TRBV5-4	TRBJ1-1	.	TRBD1	TGTGCCAGCAGCCTCCGGACAGGGGTAGGCACTGAAGCTTTCTTT	CASSLRTGVGTEAFF